What follows are 9 T cell receptor beta chains derived from one specimen sequenced in a study of blood T cells in healthy people across ages (dated by TCRdb to 2015 to 2017). The receptor library was made with 5' RACE. TCRdb records Illumina HiSeq 2500 as the sequencer. The second PCR ran for roughly 6 to 11 cycles and used a J-beta primer mix along with a sample-barcoded 5' primer. The public reads were quality trimmed at Q25 with fastp and then assembled into clones with MiXCR by TCRdb, keeping productive beta chains. Identical CDR3 protein sequences are pooled into one entry, listed with their most common genes and DNA. The sample includes 1.5 million to 2 million distinct CDR3 sequences, with over 25% observed a single time. Roughly 8% of the sample lies in the top ten. Source material: blood. The receptors were gathered from a woman under 40 in good health.

This clonotype was found once. The chain carries TRBV7-3 and TRBJ1-5; no clear D gene. Germline V gives CDR1 SGHTA, CDR2 FQGTGA. This CDR3 has 15 residues. V was shortened by 1 base and J by 7 bases, with 14 bases between the two germline ends. CDR3 sequence reads: CASSLSGLLRQPQHF. In DNA, the CDR3 is TGTGCCAGCAGCTTAAGTGGGCTCCTTCGACAGCCCCAGCATTTT. Full variable domain (outside the CDR3, taken from reference TRBV7-3 and TRBJ1-5): GAGVSQTPSNKVTEKGKYVELRCDPISGHTALYWYRQSLGQGPEFLIYFQGTGAADDSGLPNDRFFAVRPEGSVSTLKIQRTERGDSAVYLCASSLSGLLRQPQHFGDGTRLSIL.

This clonotype was counted ten times or more. The CDR3, as DNA: TGCGCCAGCAGCCAAGAAAGGGGTCAGGCATTTGGAGAAAAACTGTTTTTT. It specifies CASSQERGQAFGEKLFF. The V gene is TRBV4-3, the J gene TRBJ1-4, with TRBD1 as a possible D gene (5 bases). V lost 0 bases and J lost 8, with 19 bases in between. CDR1 is LGHNA and CDR2 is YSLEER in the germline V gene. The CDR3 has 17 residues.

The CDR3 reads CASSLSGWGGEQSYEQYF. CDR3 bases: TGTGCCAGCAGTTTGTCAGGGTGGGGGGGGGAGCAGTCTTACGAGCAGTACTTC. The chain combines TRBV28 with TRBJ2-4, with TRBD2 matching over 7 bases. The DNA end is more similar to TRBJ2-7, so the J call may be wrong. CDR1 MDHEN and CDR2 SYDVKM come from the germline V gene. This CDR3 spans 18 amino acids.

V gene TRBV20-1 combines with J gene TRBJ2-3, with D tentatively TRBD2 (5 bases). Germline V gene lookup returns CDR1 DFQATT and CDR2 SNEGSKA (reference sequence). The CDR3 covers 15 residues. V lost 5 bases and J 2 bases, leaving 17 bases between the germline ends. CDR3 region: CSAPHELADTDTQYF. DNA for the CDR3: TGCAGTGCTCCCCACGAGCTAGCAGACACAGATACGCAGTATTTT.

The chain is built from TRBV6-1 and TRBJ2-5; 11 bases are a match to TRBD2. CDR1 MNHNS and CDR2 SASEGT come from the germline V gene. The CDR3 is made up of 14 amino acids. V was pared by 6 bases and J by 11 bases, with 11 bases of the junction left unmatched. This CDR3 reads CASRTSGSRNEQYF. CDR3 nucleotide sequence: TGTGCCAGCAGAACTAGCGGGAGTCGGAATGAGCAGTACTTC.

The chain recombines TRBV12-3 or TRBV12-4 with TRBJ2-1; maybe TRBD1 (5 bases). Trimming shortened V by 4 bases and J by 4 bases, and 14 bases separated the two germline ends. The CDR3 runs 15 residues. The CDR3 spells CASSWGPAAYNEQFF. CDR3 DNA: TGTGCCAGCAGTTGGGGCCCTGCGGCGTACAATGAGCAGTTCTTC.

There are many counts of this clonotype. The V and J genes are TRBV29-1 and TRBJ1-2, with D hard to call. Germline V gene lookup returns CDR1 SQVTM and CDR2 ANQGSEA. V was shortened by 2 bases and J by 7 bases, with 2 bases between the two germline ends. The CDR3 has 9 amino acids. The CDR3 region is CSVELGYTF. CDR3 in DNA: TGCAGCGTTGAACTTGGCTACACCTTC.

V gene TRBV30 combines with J gene TRBJ2-7; D gene uncertain. Germline V CDR1 and CDR2: GTSNPN, SVGIG (reference sequence). There are 12 residues in the CDR3. V was trimmed by 3 bases and J by 4 bases, leaving 10 bases between them. CDR3 residues: CAWRVGAYEQYF. CDR3 nucleotide sequence: TGTGCCTGGAGAGTGGGCGCGTACGAGCAGTACTTC. Drawing the rest from reference TRBV30 and TRBJ2-7, the complete variable domain is SQTIHQWPATLVQPVGSPLSLECTVEGTSNPNLYWYRQAAGRGLQLLFYSVGIGQISSEVPQNLSASRPQDRQFILSSKKLLLSDSGFYLCAWRVGAYEQYFGPGTRLTVT.

At least ten counts were recorded for this clonotype. V usage is TRBV2 and J usage is TRBJ2-7, with 7 bases identical to TRBD1. Germline CDR1 SNHLY, CDR2 FYNNEI. The CDR3 runs to 15 residues. With V trimmed by 6 bases and J by 0 bases, 8 bases remained unmatched. DNA for the CDR3: TGTGCCAGCAGCTATGGACAGGCGTCCTCCTACGAGCAGTACTTC. Encoded protein: CASSYGQASSYEQYF.